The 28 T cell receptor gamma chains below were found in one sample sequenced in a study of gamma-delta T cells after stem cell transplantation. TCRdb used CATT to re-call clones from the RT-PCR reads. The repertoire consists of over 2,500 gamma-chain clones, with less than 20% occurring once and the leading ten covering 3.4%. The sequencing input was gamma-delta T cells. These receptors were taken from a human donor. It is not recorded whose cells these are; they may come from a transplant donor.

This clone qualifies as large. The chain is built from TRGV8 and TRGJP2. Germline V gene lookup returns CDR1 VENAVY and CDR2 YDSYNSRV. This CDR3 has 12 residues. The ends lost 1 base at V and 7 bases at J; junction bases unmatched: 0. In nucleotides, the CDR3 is TGTGCCACCTGGGATAGTGATTGGATCAAGACGTTT. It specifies CATWDSDWIKTF.

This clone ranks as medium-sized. The chain's CDR3 is CALWEVHISKKLF. In DNA, the CDR3 is TGTGCCTTGTGGGAGGTGCATATTTCAAAGAAACTCTTT. The chain uses TRGV9 and TRGJ1 or TRGJ2. This CDR3 comprises 13 residues. The V segment lost 0 bases and the J segment 10 bases; nucleotides outside the gene matches: 9. Germline V CDR1 and CDR2: GITISATS, ISYDGTV (reference sequence).

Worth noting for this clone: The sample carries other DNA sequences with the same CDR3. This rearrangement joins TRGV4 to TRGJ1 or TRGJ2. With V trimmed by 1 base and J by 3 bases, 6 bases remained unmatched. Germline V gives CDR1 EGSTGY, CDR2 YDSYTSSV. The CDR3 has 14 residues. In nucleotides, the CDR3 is TGTGCCACCTGGGATGGACCCCTTTATTATAAGAAACTCTTT. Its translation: CATWDGPLYYKKLF.

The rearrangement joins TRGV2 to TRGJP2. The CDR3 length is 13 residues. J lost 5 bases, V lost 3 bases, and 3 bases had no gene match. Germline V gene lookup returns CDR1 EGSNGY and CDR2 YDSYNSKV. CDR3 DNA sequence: TGTGCCACCTGGGACAGCAGTGATTGGATCAAGACGTTT. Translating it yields CATWDSSDWIKTF.

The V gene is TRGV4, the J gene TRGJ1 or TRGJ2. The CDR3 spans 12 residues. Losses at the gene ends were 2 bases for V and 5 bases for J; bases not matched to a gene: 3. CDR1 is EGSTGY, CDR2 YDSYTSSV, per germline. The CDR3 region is CATWDDDYKKLF. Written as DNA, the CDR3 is TGTGCCACCTGGGATGATGATTATAAGAAACTCTTT.

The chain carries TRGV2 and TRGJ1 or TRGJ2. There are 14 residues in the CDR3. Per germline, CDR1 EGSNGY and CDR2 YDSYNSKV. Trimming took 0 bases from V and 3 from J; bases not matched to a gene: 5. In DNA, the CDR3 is TGTGCCACCTGGGACGGGGACTTTTATTATAAGAAACTCTTT. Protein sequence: CATWDGDFYYKKLF.

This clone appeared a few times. The CDR3 DNA follows: TGTGCCACCTGGGATCGGTCGAAACTCTTT. Its protein product is CATWDRSKLF. The chain is built from TRGV8 and TRGJ1 or TRGJ2. V lost 3 bases, J lost 12 bases, and 5 bases stayed unmatched. The CDR3 extends over 10 amino acids. Per germline, CDR1 VENAVY and CDR2 YDSYNSRV.

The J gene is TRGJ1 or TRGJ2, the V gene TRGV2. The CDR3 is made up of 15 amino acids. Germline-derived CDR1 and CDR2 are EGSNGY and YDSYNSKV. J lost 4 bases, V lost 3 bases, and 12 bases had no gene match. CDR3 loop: CATWDTRFGYYKKLF. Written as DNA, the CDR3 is TGTGCCACCTGGGACACCCGATTCGGGTATTATAAGAAACTCTTT.

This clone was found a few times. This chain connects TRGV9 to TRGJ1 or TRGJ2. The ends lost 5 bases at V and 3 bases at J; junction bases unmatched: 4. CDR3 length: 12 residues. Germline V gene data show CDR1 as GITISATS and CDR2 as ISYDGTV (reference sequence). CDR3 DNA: TGTGCCTTGTGGGGGGTTTATTATAAGAAACTCTTT. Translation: CALWGVYYKKLF.

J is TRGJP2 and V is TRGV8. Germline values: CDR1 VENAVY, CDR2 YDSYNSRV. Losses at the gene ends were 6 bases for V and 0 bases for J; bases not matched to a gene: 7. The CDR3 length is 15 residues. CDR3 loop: CATWSRNSSDWIKTF. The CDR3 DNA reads TGTGCCACCTGGAGTAGAAATAGTAGTGATTGGATCAAGACGTTT.

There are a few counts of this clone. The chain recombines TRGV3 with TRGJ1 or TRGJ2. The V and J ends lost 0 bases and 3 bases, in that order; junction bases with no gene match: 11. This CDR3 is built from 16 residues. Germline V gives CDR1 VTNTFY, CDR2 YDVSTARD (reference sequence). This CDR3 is CATWDRPPLGYYKKLF. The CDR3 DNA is TGTGCCACCTGGGACAGGCCCCCCCTAGGTTATTATAAGAAACTCTTT.

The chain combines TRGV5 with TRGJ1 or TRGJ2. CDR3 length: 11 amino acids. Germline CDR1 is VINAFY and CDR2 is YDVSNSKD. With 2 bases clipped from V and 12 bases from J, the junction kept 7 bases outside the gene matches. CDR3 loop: CATWDMPLKLF. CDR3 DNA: TGTGCCACCTGGGACATGCCTTTGAAACTCTTT.

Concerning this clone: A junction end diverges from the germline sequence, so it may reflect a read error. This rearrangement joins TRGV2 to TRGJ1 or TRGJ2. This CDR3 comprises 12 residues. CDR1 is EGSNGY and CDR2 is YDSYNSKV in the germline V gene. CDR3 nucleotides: TGTGCCACCTGTGACGTTTATTATAAGAAACTCTTT. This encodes CATCDVYYKKLF.

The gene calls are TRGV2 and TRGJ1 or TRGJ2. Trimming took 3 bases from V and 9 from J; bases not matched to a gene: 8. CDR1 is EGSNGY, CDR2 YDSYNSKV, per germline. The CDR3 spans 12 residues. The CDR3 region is CATWDRKRKKLF. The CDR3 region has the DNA TGTGCCACCTGGGACCGGAAACGTAAGAAACTCTTT.

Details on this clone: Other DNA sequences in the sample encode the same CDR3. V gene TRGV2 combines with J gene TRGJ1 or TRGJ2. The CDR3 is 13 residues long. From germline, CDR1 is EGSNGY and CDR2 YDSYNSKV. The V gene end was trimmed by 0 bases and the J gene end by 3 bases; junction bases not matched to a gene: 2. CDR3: CATWDGLYYKKLF. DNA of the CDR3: TGTGCCACCTGGGACGGGCTTTATTATAAGAAACTCTTT.

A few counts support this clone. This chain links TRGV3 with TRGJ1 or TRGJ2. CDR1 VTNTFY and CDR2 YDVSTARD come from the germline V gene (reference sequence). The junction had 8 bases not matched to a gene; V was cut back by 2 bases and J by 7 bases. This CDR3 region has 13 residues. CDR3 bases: TGTGCCACCTGGGACATTGGTGGGTATAAGAAACTCTTT. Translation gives CATWDIGGYKKLF.

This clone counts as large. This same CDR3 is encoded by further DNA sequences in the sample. CDR3 in amino acids: CATWDGHYKKLF. In DNA form, the CDR3 reads TGTGCCACCTGGGACGGGCACTATAAGAAACTCTTT. J is TRGJ1 or TRGJ2 and V is TRGV2. The V segment lost 0 bases and the J segment 7 bases; nucleotides outside the gene matches: 3. CDR3 size: 12 residues. Germline V CDR1 and CDR2: EGSNGY, YDSYNSKV.

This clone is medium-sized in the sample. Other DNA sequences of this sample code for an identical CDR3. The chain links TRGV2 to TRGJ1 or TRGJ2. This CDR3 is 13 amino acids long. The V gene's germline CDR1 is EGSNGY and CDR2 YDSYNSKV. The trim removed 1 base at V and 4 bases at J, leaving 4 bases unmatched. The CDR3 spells CATWDGQYYKKLF. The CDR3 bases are TGTGCCACCTGGGACGGCCAATATTATAAGAAACTCTTT.

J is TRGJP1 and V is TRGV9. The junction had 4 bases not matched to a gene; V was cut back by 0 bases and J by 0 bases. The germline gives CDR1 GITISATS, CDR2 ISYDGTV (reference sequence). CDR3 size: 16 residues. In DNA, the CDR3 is TGTGCCTTGTGGGAGGTGCCCCATACCACTGGTTGGTTCAAGATATTT. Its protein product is CALWEVPHTTGWFKIF.

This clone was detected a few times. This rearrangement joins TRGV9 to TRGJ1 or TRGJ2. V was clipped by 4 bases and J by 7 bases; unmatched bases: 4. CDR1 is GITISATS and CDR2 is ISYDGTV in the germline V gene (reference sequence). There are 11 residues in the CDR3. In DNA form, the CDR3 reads TGTGCCTTGTGGGAAAGGTATAAGAAACTCTTT. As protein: CALWERYKKLF.

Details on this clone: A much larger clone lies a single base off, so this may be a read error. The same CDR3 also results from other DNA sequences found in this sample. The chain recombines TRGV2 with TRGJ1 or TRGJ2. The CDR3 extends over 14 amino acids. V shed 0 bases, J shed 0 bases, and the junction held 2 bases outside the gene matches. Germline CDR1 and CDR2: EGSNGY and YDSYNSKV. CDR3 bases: TGTGCCACCTGGGACGGGTCGAATTATTATAAGAAACTCTTT. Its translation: CATWDGSNYYKKLF.

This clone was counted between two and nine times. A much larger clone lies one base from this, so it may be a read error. DNA of the CDR3: TGTGCCTTGTGGGAGGTGGGGCGGATCAAGACGTTT. It codes for CALWEVGRIKTF. This chain uses TRGV9 with TRGJP2. The CDR3 totals 12 residues. CDR1 GITISATS and CDR2 ISYDGTV come from the germline V gene (reference sequence). Unmatched junction bases numbered 4, after V lost 0 bases and J lost 12 bases.

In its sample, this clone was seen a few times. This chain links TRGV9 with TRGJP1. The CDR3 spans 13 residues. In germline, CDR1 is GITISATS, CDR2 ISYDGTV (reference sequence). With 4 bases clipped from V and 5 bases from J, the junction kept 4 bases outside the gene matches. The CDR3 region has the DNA TGTGCCTTGTGGGACGATACTGGTTGGTTCAAGATATTT. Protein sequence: CALWDDTGWFKIF.

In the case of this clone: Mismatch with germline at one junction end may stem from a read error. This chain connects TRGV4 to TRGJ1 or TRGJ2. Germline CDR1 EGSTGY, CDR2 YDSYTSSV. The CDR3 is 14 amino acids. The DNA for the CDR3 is TGTGCCACCTGGGATGGGCCGGGGTATTATAACAAACTATTT. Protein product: CATWDGPGYYNKLF.

Here the CDR3 DNA reads TGTGCCACCTGGCCGAACGGGGATTATAAGAAACTCTTT. Translation: CATWPNGDYKKLF. The V gene is TRGV8, the J gene TRGJ1 or TRGJ2. V trimming: 6 bases; J trimming: 5 bases; junction bases outside the gene matches: 10. The CDR3 covers 13 residues. CDR1 is VENAVY, CDR2 YDSYNSRV, per germline.

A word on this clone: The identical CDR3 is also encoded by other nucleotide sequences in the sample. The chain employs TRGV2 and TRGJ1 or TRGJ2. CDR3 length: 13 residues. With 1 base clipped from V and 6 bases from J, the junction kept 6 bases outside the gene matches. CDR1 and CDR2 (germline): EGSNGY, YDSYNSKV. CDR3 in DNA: TGTGCCACCTGGGACGGCCGGGGTTATAAGAAACTCTTT. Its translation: CATWDGRGYKKLF.

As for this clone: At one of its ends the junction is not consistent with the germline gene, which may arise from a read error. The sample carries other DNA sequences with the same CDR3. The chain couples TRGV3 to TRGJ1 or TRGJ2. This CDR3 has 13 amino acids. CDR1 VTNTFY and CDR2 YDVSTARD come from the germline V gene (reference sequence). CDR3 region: CATWDRRYYKKLF. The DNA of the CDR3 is TGTGCTACCTGGGACAGGCGGTACTATAAGAAACTCTTT.

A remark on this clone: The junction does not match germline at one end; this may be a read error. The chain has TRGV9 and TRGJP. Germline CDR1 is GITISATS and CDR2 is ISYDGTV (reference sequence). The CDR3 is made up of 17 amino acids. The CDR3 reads CALWEVGIELGKKIMVF. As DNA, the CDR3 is TGTGCCTTGTGGGAGGTGGGTATAGAGTTGGGCAAAAAAATCATGGTATTT.